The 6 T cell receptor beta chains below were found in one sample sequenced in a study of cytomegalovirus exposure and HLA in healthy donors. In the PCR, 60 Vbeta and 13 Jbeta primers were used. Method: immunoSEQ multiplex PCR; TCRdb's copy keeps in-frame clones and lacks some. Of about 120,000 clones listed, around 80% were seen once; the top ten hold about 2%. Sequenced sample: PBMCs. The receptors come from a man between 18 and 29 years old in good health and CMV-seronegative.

The CDR3 DNA sequence: TGTGCCAGCAGTTTCTTGCAGGGGTACACTGAAGCTTTCTTT. Translation gives CASSFLQGYTEAFF. The chain carries TRBV28 and TRBJ1-1; possible D gene TRBD1, 6 bases. This CDR3 is built from 14 residues. The germline CDR1 and CDR2 sequences are MDHEN and SYDVKM. Trimming shortened V by 3 bases and J by 3 bases, and 11 bases separated the two germline ends.

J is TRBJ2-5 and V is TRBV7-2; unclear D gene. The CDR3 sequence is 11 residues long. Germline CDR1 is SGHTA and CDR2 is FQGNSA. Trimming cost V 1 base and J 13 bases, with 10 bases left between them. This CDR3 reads CASSLDLIRYF. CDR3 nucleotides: TGTGCCAGCAGCTTAGACCTAATACGGTACTTC.

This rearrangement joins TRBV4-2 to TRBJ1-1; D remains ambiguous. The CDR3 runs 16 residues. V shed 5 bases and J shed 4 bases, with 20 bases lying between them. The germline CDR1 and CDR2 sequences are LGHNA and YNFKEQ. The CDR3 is CASSLSGEFLGTEAFF. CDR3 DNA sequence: TGTGCCAGCAGCTTGAGTGGGGAGTTTCTGGGCACTGAAGCTTTCTTT.

CDR3 loop: CASSVYPKEYNEQFF. In DNA, the CDR3 is TGTGCCAGCAGCGTATACCCCAAGGAGTACAATGAGCAGTTCTTC. The V gene is TRBV9, the J gene TRBJ2-1; no definite D call. The CDR3 is made up of 15 amino acids. CDR1 SGDLS and CDR2 YYNGEE come from the germline V gene. With 1 base removed from V and 4 bases from J, the gap between germline ends came to 12 bases.

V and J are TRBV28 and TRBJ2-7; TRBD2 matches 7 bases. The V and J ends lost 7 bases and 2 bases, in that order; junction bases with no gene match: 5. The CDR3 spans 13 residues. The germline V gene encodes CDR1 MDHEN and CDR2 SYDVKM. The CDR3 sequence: CASNSGATYEQYF. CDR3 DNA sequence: TGTGCCAGCAACAGCGGGGCAACCTACGAGCAGTACTTC.

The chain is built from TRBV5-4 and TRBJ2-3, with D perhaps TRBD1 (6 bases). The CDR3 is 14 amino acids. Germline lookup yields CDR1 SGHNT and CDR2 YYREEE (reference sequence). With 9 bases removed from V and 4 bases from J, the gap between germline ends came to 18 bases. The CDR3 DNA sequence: TGTGCCACCTTAGTAACGTCAGGGGCAGATACGCAGTATTTT. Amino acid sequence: CATLVTSGADTQYF.